The 3 T cell receptor beta chains listed next were all sequenced from one sample in a study of T cell repertoires in cytomegalovirus infection. TCRdb independently ran MiXCR on the reads; one entry per CDR3 protein. Of about 260,000 distinct CDR3 sequences listed, roughly an eighth are singletons. The sequenced sample consisted of PBMCs. The receptors were sampled from a human donor in good health (CMV status not recorded). Some clones in this sample may be carry-over from other donors' samples.

This clonotype was seen a few times. The CDR3 is CASSKEGLAGAANTGELFF. The CDR3 DNA is TGTGCCAGTAGTAAGGAGGGGCTAGCGGGGGCCGCGAACACCGGGGAGCTGTTTTTT. The chain couples TRBV19 to TRBJ2-2; 10 bases line up with TRBD2. This CDR3 has 19 amino acids. V was pared by 4 bases and J by 0 bases, with 11 bases of the junction left unmatched. The germline CDR1 and CDR2 sequences are LNHDA and SQIVND (reference sequence).

This clonotype was counted a few times. The chain links TRBV12-3 or TRBV12-4 to TRBJ1-4; 9 bases map to TRBD1. The CDR3 has 15 amino acids. J lost 8 bases, V lost 1 base, and 5 bases had no gene match. CDR3 sequence: CASSLGTGGEEKLFF. The CDR3 DNA follows: TGTGCCAGCAGTTTAGGAACAGGGGGCGAAGAAAAACTGTTTTTT.

This clonotype was counted at least ten times. J is TRBJ1-4 and V is TRBV5-6; perhaps TRBD1 as D (6 bases). The CDR3 spans 14 residues. V was cut by 4 bases and J by 8 bases, with 15 bases left in between. Germline values: CDR1 SGHDT, CDR2 YYEEEE. This CDR3 reads CASSAGFQGEKLFF. CDR3 DNA: TGTGCCAGCAGCGCGGGCTTCCAGGGGGAAAAACTGTTTTTT.